One sample yielded the 23 T cell receptor beta chains listed below, sequenced in a study of Ad26.COV2.S vaccination and SARS-CoV-2 variants. Clones were sequenced by immunoSEQ multiplex PCR, and TCRdb holds only the in-frame ones, with some missing. The profile shows 360,000 or so clones, 80% to 90% of them singletons. Treatment defined: roughly 19 received Ad26.COV2.S at low or high dose, single or two shots; about five received placebo; per-sample allocation not given. The investigators took samples on day 63 after the first vaccine or placebo injection. The sequencing used peripheral blood, collected in a trial of Ad26.COV2.S vaccine versus placebo. The receptors were sampled from a person aged 18 to 65 who received the Ad26.COV2.S COVID-19 vaccine or a placebo.

V gene TRBV11-3 combines with J gene TRBJ2-7; TRBD1 matches at 9 bases. The germline V gene has CDR1 SGHNT and CDR2 YENEEA. With 5 bases clipped from V and 6 bases from J, the junction kept 8 bases outside the gene matches. The CDR3 runs to 14 residues. The CDR3 coding sequence is TGTGCCAGCAGCCCAAGGACAGGGGAGGTCGAGCAGTACTTC. Its translation is CASSPRTGEVEQYF.

The V gene is TRBV6-6, the J gene TRBJ1-4; perhaps TRBD1 as D (6 bases). Germline CDR1 is MNHNY and CDR2 is SVGAGI (reference sequence). V lost 7 bases to trimming and J lost 8 bases, with 17 bases between them. CDR3 length equals 14 residues. CDR3 region: CASKSQGTEEKLFF. CDR3 nucleotides: TGTGCCAGCAAGAGTCAGGGGACGGAGGAAAAACTGTTTTTT.

This clone is a singleton in its sample. The chain carries TRBV5-1 and TRBJ2-7; D is undetermined. The CDR3 runs 14 residues. Germline lookup yields CDR1 SGHRS and CDR2 YFSETQ. The germline V and J ends were trimmed by 5 bases and 1 base, with 13 bases remaining between them. The CDR3 region has the DNA TGCGCCAGCAGGCCCAATTCAGTTTCCTACGAGCAGTACTTC. Translating gives CASRPNSVSYEQYF. The entire variable domain, with the rest obtained from reference TRBV5-1 and TRBJ2-7, is as follows: KAGVTQTPRYLIKTRGQQVTLSCSPISGHRSVSWYQQTPGQGLQFLFEYFSETQRNKGNFPGRFSGRQFSNSRSEMNVSTLELGDSALYLCASRPNSVSYEQYFGPGTRLTVT.

This clone was observed a few times. This chain joins TRBV12-5 and TRBJ2-7, with D perhaps matching TRBD1 (5 bases). CDR1 and CDR2 (germline): LGHNT, FRNRAP. CDR3 size: 18 residues. Trimming stripped 0 bases from V and 0 bases from J, with 18 bases between. CDR3 loop: CASGLVQASWVGSYEQYF. CDR3 nucleotide sequence: TGTGCTAGTGGTTTGGTACAGGCAAGCTGGGTCGGCTCCTACGAGCAGTACTTC.

The chain carries TRBV9 and TRBJ1-1; D remains unclear. CDR1 is SGDLS, CDR2 YYNGEE, per germline. Trimming shortened V by 4 bases and J by 1 base, and 8 bases separated the two germline ends. CDR3 size: 13 residues. DNA of the CDR3: TGTGCCAGCAGCCCTCAGTGGAACACTGAAGCTTTCTTT. This translates into CASSPQWNTEAFF. Using reference TRBV9 and TRBJ1-1 for the parts outside the CDR3, the full variable domain is DSGVTQTPKHLITATGQRVTLRCSPRSGDLSVYWYQQSLDQGLQFLIQYYNGEERAKGNILERFSAQQFPDLHSELNLSSLELGDSALYFCASSPQWNTEAFFGQGTRLTVV.

The rearrangement links TRBV6-4 to TRBJ1-6, with unresolved D. Between the trimmed V and J ends, which lost 0 bases and 7 bases, there was a span of 4 bases. Germline V gene sequence: CDR1 MRHNA, CDR2 SNTAGT. There are 13 residues in the CDR3. DNA for the CDR3: TGTGCCAGCAGTGACTCGAAGAATTCACCCCTCCACTTT. Protein sequence: CASSDSKNSPLHF.

The chain has TRBV19 and TRBJ2-1, with TRBD1 matching 7 bases. Germline assignment: CDR1 LNHDA and CDR2 SQIVND (reference sequence). This CDR3 spans 13 amino acids. J gave up 5 bases and V 7 bases, and 5 bases lay outside the gene matches. The chain's CDR3 is CASKGRGNNEQFF. In DNA, the CDR3 is TGTGCCAGTAAGGGCAGGGGGAACAATGAGCAGTTCTTC. Filled out from reference TRBV19 and TRBJ2-1, the complete variable domain reads DGGITQSPKYLFRKEGQNVTLSCEQNLNHDAMYWYRQDPGQGLRLIYYSQIVNDFQKGDIAEGYSVSREKKESFPLTVTSAQKNPTAFYLCASKGRGNNEQFFGPGTRLTVL.

The V gene is TRBV9, the J gene TRBJ2-5, with D unresolved. V lost 0 bases and J lost 5, with 8 bases in between. Germline V gives CDR1 SGDLS, CDR2 YYNGEE. The CDR3 is 13 amino acids. Here the CDR3 DNA reads TGTGCCAGCAGCGTAGAGTCGAGGGAGACCCAGTACTTC. Translated, it gives CASSVESRETQYF.

The chain has TRBV19 and TRBJ2-7, with TRBD2 as a possible D gene (6 bases). V lost 3 bases, J lost 3 bases, and 15 bases lay in between. Germline V CDR1 and CDR2: LNHDA, SQIVND (reference sequence). The CDR3 totals 15 residues. CDR3 DNA: TGTGCCAGTAGTATGGATAGGGACTTGATCTACGAGCAGTACTTC. It yields the protein CASSMDRDLIYEQYF.

In this sample, this clone turned up once. The chain joins TRBV7-2 to TRBJ1-2; TRBD1 agrees at 9 bases. CDR1 and CDR2 from the germline V gene are SGHTA and FQGNSA. The trim removed 3 bases at V and 7 bases at J, leaving 6 bases unmatched. The CDR3 extends over 14 amino acids. CDR3: CASSFPGQGRGYTF. CDR3 DNA sequence: TGTGCCAGCAGCTTCCCGGGACAGGGCCGTGGCTACACCTTC.

V usage is TRBV7-9 and J usage is TRBJ2-2, with TRBD1 matching over 11 bases. The V gene's germline CDR1 is SEHNR and CDR2 FQNEAQ (reference sequence). The V segment lost 5 bases and the J segment 6 bases; nucleotides outside the gene matches: 11. The CDR3 is 17 residues long. The CDR3 loop is CASSPLPGTGGPGELFF. In nucleotides, the CDR3 is TGTGCCAGCAGCCCCCTGCCCGGGACAGGGGGTCCCGGGGAGCTGTTTTTT.

The CDR3 DNA is TGTGCCTGGACCGGTTTGGACTCTCGCACAGATACGCAGTATTTT. Its protein product is CAWTGLDSRTDTQYF. The chain joins TRBV30 to TRBJ2-3; D is possibly TRBD2 (5 bases). The germline V gene encodes CDR1 GTSNPN and CDR2 SVGIG (reference sequence). V was clipped by 4 bases and J by 1 base, with 15 bases between them. This CDR3 has 15 amino acids.

The rearrangement joins TRBV19 to TRBJ2-5; D is undetermined. Germline loops: CDR1 LNHDA, CDR2 SQIVND (reference sequence). The CDR3 has 15 residues. V was clipped by 0 bases and J by 5 bases, with 13 bases between them. The CDR3 nucleotides read TGTGCCAGTAGTATAGATGCGGACGGGCGCGAGACCCAGTACTTC. Translated, it gives CASSIDADGRETQYF.

The J gene is TRBJ2-7, the V gene TRBV19; D unresolved. The ends were cut back, 3 bases at V and 2 bases at J, with 11 bases in the middle. This CDR3 is built from 14 residues. Germline CDR1 is LNHDA and CDR2 is SQIVND (reference sequence). CDR3 in amino acids: CASSIGRSTYEQYF. CDR3 nucleotide sequence: TGTGCCAGTAGTATTGGCAGGTCAACCTACGAGCAGTACTTC.

This clone was seen a handful of times. This rearrangement joins TRBV6-6 to TRBJ2-6; D might be TRBD1 or TRBD2, each matching 6 bases. Germline V lookup: CDR1 MNHNY, CDR2 SVGAGI (reference sequence). CDR3 length: 19 amino acids. Trimming pared 5 bases from V and 1 base from J, leaving 21 bases between. This chain's CDR3 is CASSRRGATPGSGANVLTF. DNA for the CDR3: TGTGCCAGCAGTCGAAGGGGGGCTACCCCTGGTTCTGGGGCCAACGTCCTGACTTTC.

The chain is built from TRBV11-1 and TRBJ1-1; D is possibly TRBD1 (6 bases). From germline, CDR1 is SGHAT and CDR2 FQDESV (reference sequence). Trimming took 1 base from V and 5 from J, leaving 14 bases between them. CDR3 length equals 15 residues. The CDR3 DNA follows: TGTGCCAGCAGCTTAGTGTTTCAGGGGAAGACTGAAGCTTTCTTT. Its translation: CASSLVFQGKTEAFF.

The chain couples TRBV14 to TRBJ1-2; D perhaps matches TRBD1 (5 bases). The V and J ends lost 1 base and 3 bases respectively, with 15 bases between them. The CDR3 extends over 16 amino acids. Germline lookup yields CDR1 SGHDN and CDR2 FVKESK. The CDR3 reads CASSQGGHTPDYGYTF. The CDR3 DNA reads TGTGCCAGCAGCCAAGGCGGACACACCCCGGACTATGGCTACACCTTC.

This chain uses TRBV14 with TRBJ2-3; tentative D call: TRBD2 (5 bases). V was shortened by 0 bases and J by 4 bases, with 8 bases between the two germline ends. This CDR3 contains 14 residues. CDR1 and CDR2 (germline): SGHDN, FVKESK. The CDR3 here is CASSQELASDTQYF. The CDR3 DNA follows: TGTGCCAGCAGCCAAGAGCTAGCCTCAGATACGCAGTATTTT.

The chain couples TRBV6-5 to TRBJ2-1, with 8 bases lining up with TRBD2. After removal of 6 bases from V and 1 base from J, the junction contained 5 bases not matched to a gene. Germline CDR1 and CDR2: MNHEY and SVGAGI. CDR3 length equals 15 residues. This CDR3 reads CASRAGTSSYNEQFF. The CDR3 DNA follows: TGTGCCAGCAGAGCCGGGACTAGTTCCTACAATGAGCAGTTCTTC.

This chain joins TRBV7-8 and TRBJ1-6; the D gene is possibly TRBD1 (5 bases). The germline V gene encodes CDR1 SGHVS and CDR2 FQNEAQ. The CDR3 runs 13 residues. Trimming stripped 2 bases from V and 8 bases from J, with 7 bases between. The CDR3 reads CASSLLGDSPLHF. CDR3 sequence (DNA): TGTGCCAGCAGCTTATTGGGGGATTCACCCCTCCACTTT. Combining the CDR3 with reference TRBV7-8 and TRBJ1-6 gives the whole variable domain GAGVSQSPRYKVAKRGQDVALRCDPISGHVSLFWYQQALGQGPEFLTYFQNEAQLDKSGLPSDRFFAERPEGSVSTLKIQRTQQEDSAVYLCASSLLGDSPLHFGNGTRLTVT.

The chain joins TRBV2 to TRBJ2-5; 11 positions match TRBD2. The germline V gene has CDR1 SNHLY and CDR2 FYNNEI. The CDR3 runs 14 residues. V shed 5 bases, J shed 5 bases, and the junction held 4 bases outside the gene matches. The CDR3, as DNA: TGTGCCAGCAGTTTGACTAGCGGGGTTGAGACCCAGTACTTC. Translated: CASSLTSGVETQYF.

The count of this clone is one. The V call is TRBV7-6, the J call TRBJ2-3, with D possibly called TRBD1 or TRBD2 (5 bases each). The CDR3 is made up of 15 amino acids. V gave up 5 bases and J gave up 5 bases, with 17 bases separating them. CDR1 is SGHVS, CDR2 FNYEAQ, per germline. The CDR3 DNA reads TGTGCCAGCAGCCTTCCCGCGGCAGGGAGAGATACGCAGTATTTT. It yields the protein CASSLPAAGRDTQYF.

The chain joins TRBV19 to TRBJ1-2, with TRBD1 matching over 7 bases. CDR3 length equals 14 residues. J was trimmed by 4 bases and V by 6 bases; bases with no gene match: 8. Germline loops: CDR1 LNHDA, CDR2 SQIVND (reference sequence). The CDR3 sequence: CASRHGQAIYGYTF. Written as DNA, the CDR3 is TGTGCCAGTAGGCACGGACAGGCGATCTATGGCTACACCTTC.